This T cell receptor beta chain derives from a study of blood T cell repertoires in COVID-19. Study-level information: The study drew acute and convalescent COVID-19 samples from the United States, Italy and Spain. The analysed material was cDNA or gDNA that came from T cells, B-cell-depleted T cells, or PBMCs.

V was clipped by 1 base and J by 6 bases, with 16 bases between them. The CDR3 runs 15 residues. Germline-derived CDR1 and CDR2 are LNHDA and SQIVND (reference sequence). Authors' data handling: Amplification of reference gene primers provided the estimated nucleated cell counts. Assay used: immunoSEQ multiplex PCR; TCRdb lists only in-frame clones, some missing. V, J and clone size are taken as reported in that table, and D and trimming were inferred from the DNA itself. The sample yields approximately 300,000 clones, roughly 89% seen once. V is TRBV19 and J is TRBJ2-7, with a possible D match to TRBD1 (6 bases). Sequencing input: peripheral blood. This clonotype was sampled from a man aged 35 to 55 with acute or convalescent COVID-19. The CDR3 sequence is CASSIGLDSPSEQYF. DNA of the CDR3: TGTGCCAGTAGTATAGGGCTGGACAGTCCATCCGAGCAGTACTTC.